A single sample is the source of the 5 T cell receptor beta chains below, sequenced in a study of Ad26.COV2.S vaccination and SARS-CoV-2 variants. Sample treatment: over 15 received Ad26.COV2.S at low or high dose, single or two shots; about five received placebo; per-sample allocation not given. Sampling happened 63 days after the first vaccine or placebo injection. Method: immunoSEQ multiplex PCR; TCRdb's copy keeps in-frame clones and lacks some. The data show roughly 250,000 clones, with approximately 88% seen just once and less than 3.5% held by the top ten. The sequencing used peripheral blood, collected in a trial of Ad26.COV2.S vaccine versus placebo. These receptors were taken from a person aged 18-60 years who received the Ad26.COV2.S COVID-19 vaccine or a placebo.

CDR3 sequence reads: CASSQGLDTYNEQFF. The CDR3 nucleotides read TGTGCCAGCAGCCAAGGCCTAGATACTTACAATGAGCAGTTCTTC. This chain uses TRBV7-7 with TRBJ2-1; D is unresolved. Trimming removed 5 bases from V and 4 bases from J, with 15 bases in between. This CDR3 spans 15 amino acids. CDR1 is SSHAT and CDR2 is FNYEAQ in the germline V gene (reference sequence).

The gene calls are TRBV18 and TRBJ1-1; 7 bases are shared with TRBD1. Unmatched junction bases numbered 9, after V lost 3 bases and J lost 8 bases. Germline-derived CDR1 and CDR2 are KGHSH and LQKENI. The CDR3 has 14 amino acids. The CDR3 bases are TGTGCCAGCTCACCGGGGACAGCGGGACAGGAAGCTTTCTTT. Translation: CASSPGTAGQEAFF.

The CDR3 coding sequence is TGTGCCAGCTCGACCGGGACTAGCGCGAACAATGAGCAGTTCTTC. It yields the protein CASSTGTSANNEQFF. The chain has TRBV18 and TRBJ2-1; 10 bases are a match to TRBD2. This CDR3 is 15 amino acids long. Trimming cost V 6 bases and J 5 bases; bases outside gene matches: 7. Germline CDR1 and CDR2: KGHSH and LQKENI.

The V gene is TRBV19, the J gene TRBJ1-4, with TRBD1 matching over 9 bases. Germline-derived CDR1 and CDR2 are LNHDA and SQIVND (reference sequence). Trimming took 4 bases from V and 7 from J; bases not matched to a gene: 7. The CDR3 runs 15 residues. CDR3: CASSSTGGATEKLFF. The CDR3 DNA reads as TGTGCCAGTAGTAGCACAGGGGGCGCAACTGAAAAACTGTTTTTT.

This clone has only a few counts. This chain joins TRBV6-6 and TRBJ2-7; D gene ambiguous. The CDR3 has 13 residues. Per germline, CDR1 MNHNY and CDR2 SVGAGI (reference sequence). Between the trimmed V and J ends, which lost 0 bases and 6 bases, there was a span of 9 bases. The CDR3 loop is CASSYSESVEQYF. The CDR3 coding sequence is TGTGCCAGCAGTTACTCGGAATCGGTCGAGCAGTACTTC.